A selection of T cell receptor beta chains follows, all from one sample in a study of CD8+CD57+ T cells in acquired aplastic anemia. MiXCR, applied by TCRdb to the reads, yields one record per CDR3 protein. Of about 160,000 distinct CDR3 sequences listed, approximately 43% are singletons. Sequenced input: sorted CD4+, CD8+, or CD8+CD57+ T cells (not recorded which) from PBMCs. The receptor set was obtained from a human donor in good health. Each CDR3 is given with its conserved first and last residue. Each record gives: V gene, CDR3 length, clone size, J gene, D gene, CDR3 DNA, CDR3 protein. The D gene is left open where the match is weak. Size values are once, few and many counts, or a class for expanded clones, and some rows have none.

TRBV20-1,13,.,TRBJ1-4,.,TGCAGTGCCAGGACGGTTCGTAATGAAAAACTGTTTTTT,CSARTVRNEKLFF
TRBV19,14,.,TRBJ2-2,.,TGTGCCAGTAGTTTGGACGGGAACACCGGGGAGCTGTTTTTT,CASSLDGNTGELFF
TRBV20-1,17,many,TRBJ1-5,.,TGCAGTGCCTTCAGACCGGGCCTTGGGGGATACAATCAGCCCCAGCATTTT,CSAFRPGLGGYNQPQHF
TRBV7-7,14,.,TRBJ2-3,TRBD2,TGTGCTAGCAGCTCGCTAGCGGGAGATGGTACGCAGTATTTT,CASSSLAGDGTQYF
TRBV20-1,14,many,TRBJ2-1,.,TGCAGTGCTAGAAGCGGGTCGTCCTACAATGAGCAGTTCTTC,CSARSGSSYNEQFF
TRBV2,16,.,TRBJ2-7,.,TGTGCCAGCAGCGTCCCCCGCCAGGGTAGCTCCTACGAGCAGTACTTC,CASSVPRQGSSYEQYF
TRBV6-6,12,many,TRBJ1-5,.,TGTGCCAGCACGATTAGCAATCAGCCCCAGCATTTT,CASTISNQPQHF
TRBV29-1,12,once,TRBJ1-2,.,TGCAGCGTTGGGCCAACCCTGCAAGGCTACACCTTC,CSVGPTLQGYTF
TRBV9,15,.,TRBJ2-2,.,TGTGCCAGCAGCGTAGCTAGAGGAGACGCCGGGGAGCTGTTTTTT,CASSVARGDAGELFF
TRBV24-1,14,.,TRBJ2-1,.,TGTGCCACCAGTGACAGGTCGGTTTTGAATGAGCAGTTCTTC,CATSDRSVLNEQFF
TRBV19,13,.,TRBJ1-2,.,TGTGCCAGTACCCCCGGGGCGGGAGATGGCTACACCTTC,CASTPGAGDGYTF
TRBV20-1,13,medium-sized,TRBJ1-1,.,TGCAGTGCTAGGGGCTTAGGAGGCACTGAAGCTTTCTTT,CSARGLGGTEAFF
TRBV27,14,.,TRBJ1-4,.,TGTGCCAGCAGTCTCCTCTCTGGTAATGAAAAACTGTTTTTT,CASSLLSGNEKLFF
TRBV3-1,17,.,TRBJ1-5,.,TGTGCCAGCAGCCAAGATGGGGGCGGGGCCAGCAATCAGCCCCAGCATTTT,CASSQDGGGASNQPQHF